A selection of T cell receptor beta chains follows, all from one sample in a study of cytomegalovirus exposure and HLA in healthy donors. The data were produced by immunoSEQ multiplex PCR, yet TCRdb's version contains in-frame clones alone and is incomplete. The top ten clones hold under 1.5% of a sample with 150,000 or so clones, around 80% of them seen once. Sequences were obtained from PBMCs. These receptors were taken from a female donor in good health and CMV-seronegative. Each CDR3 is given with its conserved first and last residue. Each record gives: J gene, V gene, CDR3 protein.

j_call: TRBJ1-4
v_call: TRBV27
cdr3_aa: CASSKTGREKLFF

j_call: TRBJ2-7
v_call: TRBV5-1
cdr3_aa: CASSLRTIGGLDSYEQYF

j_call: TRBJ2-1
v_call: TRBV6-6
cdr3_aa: CASTDYYNEQFF

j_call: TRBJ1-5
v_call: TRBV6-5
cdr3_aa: CASTQEGTGNQPQHF

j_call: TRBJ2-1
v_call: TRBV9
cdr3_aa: CASSVEPGGTYNEQFF

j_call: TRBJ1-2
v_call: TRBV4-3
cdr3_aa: CASSQQYRVDNYGYTF

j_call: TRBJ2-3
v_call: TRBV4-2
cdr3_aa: CASSQVAAGGNTDTQYF

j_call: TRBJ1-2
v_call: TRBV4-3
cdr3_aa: CASSQDRGPTGGIGGYTF

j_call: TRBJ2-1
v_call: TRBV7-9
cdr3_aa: CASSPIAGGRIHEQFF

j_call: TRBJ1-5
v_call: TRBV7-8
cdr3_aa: CASSFLAAGSNQPQHF

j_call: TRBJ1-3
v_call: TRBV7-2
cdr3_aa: CASSLSPLSGNTIYF

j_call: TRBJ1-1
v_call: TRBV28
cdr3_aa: CASSFGGASNEAFF

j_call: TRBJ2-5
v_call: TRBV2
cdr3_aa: CASSEQGNGETQYF

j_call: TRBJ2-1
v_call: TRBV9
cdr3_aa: CASGLAGGLNEQFF

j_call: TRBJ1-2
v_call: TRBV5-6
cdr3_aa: CASSLAQNYGYTF

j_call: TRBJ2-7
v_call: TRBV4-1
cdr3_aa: CASSQETGRYEQYF

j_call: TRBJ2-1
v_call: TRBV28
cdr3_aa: CASSLSGQNGEQFF

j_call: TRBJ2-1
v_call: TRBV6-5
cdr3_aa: CASSSRHRGNEQFF

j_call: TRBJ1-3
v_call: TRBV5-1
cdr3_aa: CASSLGEGYLPGNTIYF

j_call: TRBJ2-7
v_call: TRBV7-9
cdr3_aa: CASSLLAGVEEQYF

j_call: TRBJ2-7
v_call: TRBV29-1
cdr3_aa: CSGLAGADEQYF

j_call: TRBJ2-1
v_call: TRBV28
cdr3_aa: CASSLGGRVYNEQFF

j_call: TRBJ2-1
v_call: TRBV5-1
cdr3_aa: CASSAIYNEQFF

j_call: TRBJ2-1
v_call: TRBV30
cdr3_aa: CAWSPLAGTSGYNEQFF

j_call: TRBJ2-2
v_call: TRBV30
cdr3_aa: CAWRGTGVPGELFF

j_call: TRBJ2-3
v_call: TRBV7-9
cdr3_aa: CASSLISGVRTDTQYF

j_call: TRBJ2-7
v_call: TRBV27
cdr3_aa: CASSLGTLANEQYF

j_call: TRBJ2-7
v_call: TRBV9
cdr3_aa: CASSVAGQGSYEQYF

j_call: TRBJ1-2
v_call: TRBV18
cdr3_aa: CASSLSGDYGYTF

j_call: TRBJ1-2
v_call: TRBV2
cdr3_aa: CASSREGVYGYTF

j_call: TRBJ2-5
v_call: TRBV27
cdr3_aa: CASSPLDTQETQYF

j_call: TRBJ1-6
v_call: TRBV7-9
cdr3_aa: CASSLGQLNSPLHF

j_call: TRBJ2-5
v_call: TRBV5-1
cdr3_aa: CASSLADSSGETQYF

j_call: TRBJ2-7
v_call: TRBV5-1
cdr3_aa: CASSLRQGGYEQYF

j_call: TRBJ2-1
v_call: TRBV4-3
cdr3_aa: CASSQDSGTGGYNEQFF

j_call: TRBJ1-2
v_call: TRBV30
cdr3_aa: CAWPSWRGAPNGYTF

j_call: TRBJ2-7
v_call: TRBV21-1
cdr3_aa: CASSKDRGQEKTYEQYF

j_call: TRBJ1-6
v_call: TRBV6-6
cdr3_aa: CASSTDRGGRSPLHF

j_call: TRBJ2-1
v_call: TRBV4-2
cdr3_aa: CASSQESRIGEQFF

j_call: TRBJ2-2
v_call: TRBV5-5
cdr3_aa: CASSFGSAGLLVTGELFF

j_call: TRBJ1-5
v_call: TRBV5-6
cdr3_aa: CASSSSTGLQPQHF

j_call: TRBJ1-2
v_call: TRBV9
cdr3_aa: CASSPAGGHDRTF

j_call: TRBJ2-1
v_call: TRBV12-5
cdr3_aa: CASAGYNEQFF

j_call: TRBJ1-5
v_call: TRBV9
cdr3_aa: CASSVSTGTGQPQHF

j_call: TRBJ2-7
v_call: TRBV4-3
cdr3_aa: CASSPGGEGISYEQYF

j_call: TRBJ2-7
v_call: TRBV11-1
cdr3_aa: CASSLVRAYEQYF

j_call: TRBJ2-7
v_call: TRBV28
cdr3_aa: CASSRTRGITYEQYF

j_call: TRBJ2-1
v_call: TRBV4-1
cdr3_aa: CASSQDGTGHPLSSYNEQFF